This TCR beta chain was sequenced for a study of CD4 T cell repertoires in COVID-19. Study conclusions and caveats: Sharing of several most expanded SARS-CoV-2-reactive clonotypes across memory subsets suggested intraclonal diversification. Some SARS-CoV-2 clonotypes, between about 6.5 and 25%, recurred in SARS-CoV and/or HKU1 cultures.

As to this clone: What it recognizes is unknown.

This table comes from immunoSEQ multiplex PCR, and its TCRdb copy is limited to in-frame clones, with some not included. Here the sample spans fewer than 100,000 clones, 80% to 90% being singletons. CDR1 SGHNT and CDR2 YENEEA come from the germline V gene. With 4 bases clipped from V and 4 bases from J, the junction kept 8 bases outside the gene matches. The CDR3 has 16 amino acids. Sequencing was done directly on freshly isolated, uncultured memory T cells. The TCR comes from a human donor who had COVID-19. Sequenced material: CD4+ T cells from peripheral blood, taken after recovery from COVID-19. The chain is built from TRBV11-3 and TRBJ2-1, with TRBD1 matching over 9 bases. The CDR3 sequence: CASSSAWTGAYNEQFF. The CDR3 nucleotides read TGTGCCAGCAGCTCGGCTTGGACAGGGGCTTACAATGAGCAGTTCTTC.